What follows is one T cell receptor (beta chain) and its context. Its specific antigen is unknown. No base-level quality is on record; no much larger clone is a single base apart. This sample stems from a study of beta chain features in type 1 diabetes (dated by TCRdb to the late 2010s). Background on the whole study: Patients and healthy donors did not differ in mean age, gender distribution, total cell number or subset yield. A total of over 90,000,000 sorted cells were examined across all samples, and a strong correlation was observed between cell number per subset and RNA yield. In the study, TCRB repertoires of sorted circulating CD4+ T cell subsets from recently diagnosed type 1 diabetes patients were compared with those of matched healthy donors. Whereas all 30 or so donors provided naive and central memory subsets, regulatory and stem cell-like memory subsets were isolated from just 8 patients and about 8 healthy donors.

Each donor gave one peripheral blood draw, averaging approximately 0.11 L, which was collected into heparinised tubes. Using a panel that included CD45RO, CCR7, CD25, CD127, CD95 and CD27, naive, central memory, regulatory and stem cell-like memory CD4+ T cells were sorted on a BD FACSAria II. Purity was above 95% for every sorted population. PBMCs were separated immediately by Lymphoprep density gradient centrifugation and were stained directly, without being cultured. So that batch effects would be minimized, each experiment stained and sorted samples in pairs, pairing one healthy donor with one patient. The entire amount of isolated RNA was reverse transcribed using the High Capacity cDNA Reverse Transcription Kit, so the sequenced TCRB transcripts were expressed ones. Deep immunoSEQ sequencing was applied to naive, central memory and regulatory T cell samples, giving an average of around 3.4 million total reads per sample. Sorted cells were lysed in RLT buffer and RNA was extracted with DNase-treated RNeasy Micro or Mini kits, depending on cell number. Each cell subset was processed separately to prevent cross-contamination, with patient and healthy donor samples processed together. Using the immunoSEQ multiplex PCR, TCRB sequences were amplified from cDNA into 87-bp fragments spanning the CDR3 region. Amplicons were sequenced on the Illumina HiSeq platform. The authors' analysis ran thus. Synthetic template baselines were used to correct PCR bias computationally, reads within Hamming distance 2 were collapsed, and singletons that could not be merged were discarded. Reads were aligned against IMGT so that V, D and J genes, CDR3 length and insertions or deletions at six rearrangement sites could be assigned. Within each subset, clonotype counts were normalized to the number of sorted cells before true diversity and Gini coefficients were calculated with the tcR R package. The overlap coefficient, calculated on TCRB nucleotide sequences, was used to measure repertoire sharing. Out-of-frame TCRB sequences from naive cells were analyzed to stand in for the pre-selection repertoire. In its TCRdb copy, this immuneACCESS table keeps in-frame sequences only and misses some clones. Where compared with another copy, unresolved V genes explain less than half of these, and the others have no known cause. Clonal size and the V and J genes are those of that table, whereas D and trimming came from the DNA. The sample table shows 250,000 to 350,000 clones, and roughly an eighth are seen once. The ten largest clones add up to about 0.017% of the sample.

The paper's findings and limits, for the study overall: Because small numbers of individuals were included in the HLA sub-analyses, any influence of HLA type on TCRB rearrangement was left unresolved. A moderate but significant shortening of TCRB CDR3 length was observed in type 1 diabetes patients in all four CD4+ subsets. Because cDNA rather than genomic DNA was sequenced, highly expressing activated cells could have been over-represented, although no difference in activation and CD3 levels was found between groups. PCR might favor shorter templates, but patient and control samples were amplified and corrected together, so any skew would affect both groups equally. Naive, central memory and regulatory TCRB repertoires appeared to be more similar among patients than among healthy donors. At VDJ recombination sites, patients with type 1 diabetes made fewer insertions and deleted more nucleotides, a pattern implying thymic rearrangement abnormalities.

This clonotype was obtained from a man aged 25-40 years with type 1 diabetes. The sequencing input was naive CD4+ T cells from blood. This specimen's cell subset or site label, per the study, means: true naive CD4+ T cells.

The CDR3 protein sequence reads: CASSPLAGDNTEAFF. The sequenced DNA is TGTGCCAGCTCACCACTGGCAGGGGATAATACTGAAGCTTTCTTT. This receptor chain uses TRBV18 and TRBJ1-1; D gene: possibly TRBD1, on 6 matching bases. The cysteine opens and the phenylalanine closes a CDR3 of 15 amino acids. This entry keeps only the CDR3 DNA: 45 bases, framed from base 1. Trimming at the junction amounts to 1 base on V and 5 bases on J, and the germline ends lie 14 bases apart. CDR1 and CDR2 are drawn from the germline V gene: KGHSH, LQKENI.